The 31 T cell receptor beta chains presented below share a single source sample, sequenced in a study of spatial heterogeneity in lung cancer. The time point is: sample taken at primary tumor resection. Each CDR3 protein gets one entry after TCRdb re-called the 5' RACE reads with MiXCR. The sample has under 30,000 distinct CDR3 sequences, approximately 4.6% seen once. The sequenced sample was PBMCs, obtained at surgery. Receptors originate from a male donor with early-stage non-small cell lung cancer.

This clonotype appeared many times. The chain links TRBV24-1 to TRBJ2-3; D is perhaps TRBD2 (5 bases). CDR1 and CDR2 (germline): KGHDR, SFDVKD. V lost 4 bases and J lost 0, with 13 bases in between. This CDR3 is 16 amino acids long. The CDR3 loop reads CATSDLSGSSTDTQYF. In nucleotides, the CDR3 is TGTGCCACCAGTGACCTGAGCGGCAGTAGCACAGATACGCAGTATTTT.

In this sample, this clonotype turned up many times. V is TRBV6-1 and J is TRBJ1-5; D is undetermined. The germline V gene has CDR1 MNHNS and CDR2 SASEGT. Between the trimmed V and J ends, which lost 4 bases and 3 bases, there was a span of 4 bases. This CDR3 spans 12 amino acids. CDR3 region: CASSGLNQPQHF. CDR3 coding DNA: TGTGCCAGCAGTGGGCTCAATCAGCCCCAGCATTTT.

The table lists this clonotype with many counts. The rearrangement uses TRBV20-1 and TRBJ1-3; 9 bases are shared with TRBD1. The V gene's germline CDR1 is DFQATT and CDR2 SNEGSKA (reference sequence). V shed 3 bases and J 0 bases; nucleotides not matched to a gene: 6. The CDR3 runs to 16 residues. CDR3 bases: TGCAGTGCTAGCCTCGGACAGGGGCGCTCTGGAAACACCATATATTTT. It codes for CSASLGQGRSGNTIYF.

This clonotype is deemed medium-sized. This rearrangement joins TRBV5-1 to TRBJ2-1, with TRBD2 identical over 13 bases. This CDR3 has 15 residues. J gave up 5 bases and V 3 bases, and 2 bases lay outside the gene matches. Germline V lookup: CDR1 SGHRS, CDR2 YFSETQ. This chain's CDR3 is CASSSGTSGNNEQFF. In DNA, the CDR3 is TGCGCCAGCAGCTCCGGGACTAGCGGGAACAATGAGCAGTTCTTC.

Ten or more counts support this clonotype. J is TRBJ2-1 and V is TRBV6-2 or TRBV6-3, with D tentatively TRBD2 (6 bases). The CDR3 is 11 residues long. With 8 bases removed from V and 7 bases from J, the gap between germline ends came to 9 bases. Germline CDR1 reads MNHEY; CDR2 reads SVGEGT. CDR3 nucleotide sequence: TGTGCCAGCTGGGGGGTAAATGAGCAGTTCTTC. Its protein is CASWGVNEQFF.

This clonotype was found many times. J is TRBJ2-1 and V is TRBV20-1; TRBD2 agrees at 13 bases. CDR1 and CDR2 from the germline V gene are DFQATT and SNEGSKA (reference sequence). The CDR3 is made up of 15 amino acids. The junction had 9 bases not matched to a gene; V was cut back by 5 bases and J by 8 bases. The CDR3 reads CSALPRLAGGDEQFF. The CDR3 DNA follows: TGCAGTGCTCTCCCCAGACTAGCGGGGGGCGATGAGCAGTTCTTC.

This clonotype appeared many times. V gene TRBV28 combines with J gene TRBJ2-3; D is tentatively TRBD1 or TRBD2 (5 bases each). Germline lookup yields CDR1 MDHEN and CDR2 SYDVKM. Trimming left V 0 bases short and J 10 bases short, with 17 bases between. The CDR3 contains 15 residues. CDR3 sequence (DNA): TGTGCCAGCAGTTTATGGGGGGAGTCTAAGGCCCCGCAGTATTTT. This sequence encodes CASSLWGESKAPQYF.

This clonotype occurred many times. The chain links TRBV4-2 to TRBJ2-7, with 12 bases matching TRBD2. With V trimmed by 1 base and J by 3 bases, 10 bases remained unmatched. The CDR3 totals 18 residues. Germline CDR1 LGHNA, CDR2 YNFKEQ. The CDR3 DNA reads TGTGCCAGCAGCCAAGGACTAGCGGGAGAAACATTCGGCTACGAGCAGTACTTC. This codes for CASSQGLAGETFGYEQYF.

At least ten counts were recorded for this clonotype. The rearrangement links TRBV2 to TRBJ1-6, with TRBD1 identical over 9 bases. The CDR3 length is 14 residues. Trimming took 10 bases from V and 5 from J; bases not matched to a gene: 6. Germline V gives CDR1 SNHLY, CDR2 FYNNEI. The CDR3 here is CATRTGVNNSPLHF. CDR3 sequence (DNA): TGTGCCACGAGGACAGGGGTGAATAATTCACCCCTCCACTTT.

Written as DNA, the CDR3 is TGTGCCAGCAGTCGGACTAGCGGGAAGGGGGGCCAAGAGACCCAGTACTTC. Translation gives CASSRTSGKGGQETQYF. The gene calls are TRBV7-9 and TRBJ2-5; 12 positions agree with TRBD2. V lost 6 bases, J lost 1 base, and 9 bases stayed unmatched. This CDR3 contains 17 residues. Germline assignment: CDR1 SEHNR and CDR2 FQNEAQ (reference sequence).

This clonotype showed up many times. This chain uses TRBV30 with TRBJ1-2; 8 bases line up with TRBD1. The CDR3 consists of 12 residues. Germline V CDR1 and CDR2: GTSNPN, SVGIG (reference sequence). After removal of 4 bases from V and 8 bases from J, the junction contained 6 bases not matched to a gene. As DNA, the CDR3 is TGTGCCTGGACTGCCGACAGGGGCGGCTACACCTTC. The encoded protein is CAWTADRGGYTF.

This clonotype has at least ten counts. This chain connects TRBV6-5 to TRBJ2-7; 9 bases align to TRBD1. Germline V gene sequence: CDR1 MNHEY, CDR2 SVGAGI. V was pared by 5 bases and J by 2 bases, with 7 bases of the junction left unmatched. The CDR3 consists of 15 residues. CDR3 sequence: CASSRGQGSAYEQYF. The DNA of the CDR3 is TGTGCCAGCAGTCGAGGACAGGGGTCCGCCTACGAGCAGTACTTC.

Ten or more counts support this clonotype. This rearrangement joins TRBV2 to TRBJ2-1; the match to TRBD2 covers 9 bases. V was clipped by 4 bases and J by 7 bases; unmatched bases: 8. The germline gives CDR1 SNHLY, CDR2 FYNNEI. This CDR3 region has 15 residues. Here the CDR3 DNA reads TGTGCCAGCAGTGTTTCGTTAGCGGGGGTTAATGAGCAGTTCTTC. Protein sequence: CASSVSLAGVNEQFF.

Ten or more counts support this clonotype. The gene calls are TRBV28 and TRBJ2-5; D not resolved. Germline lookup yields CDR1 MDHEN and CDR2 SYDVKM. Trimming stripped 5 bases from V and 5 bases from J, with 12 bases between. The CDR3 extends over 13 amino acids. The CDR3 coding sequence is TGTGCCAGCAGTCCCGACGTCGAGGAGACCCAGTACTTC. Translating gives CASSPDVEETQYF.

This clonotype was counted at least ten times. The chain combines TRBV7-2 with TRBJ1-2; 9 bases line up with TRBD1. The J segment lost 4 bases and the V segment lost 4 bases, leaving 13 bases of the junction unmatched. The germline gives CDR1 SGHTA, CDR2 FQGNSA. This CDR3 region has 17 residues. CDR3 bases: TGTGCCAGCAGCTATCGGACAGGGGATCCGAATGGCTATGGCTACACCTTC. Protein product: CASSYRTGDPNGYGYTF.

This clonotype has a count of ten or more. The chain combines TRBV29-1 with TRBJ2-1, with 9 nucleotides matching TRBD1. Trimming removed 4 bases from V and 15 bases from J; junction bases left unmatched: 22. CDR1 SQVTM and CDR2 ANQGSEA come from the germline V gene. This CDR3 spans 16 amino acids. The CDR3 spells CSVGTVPGQGSGVSFF. The CDR3, as DNA: TGCAGCGTTGGGACCGTCCCGGGACAGGGTTCGGGGGTGTCGTTCTTC.

There are many counts of this clonotype. The rearrangement uses TRBV11-1 and TRBJ2-1; 9 bases map to TRBD1. The CDR3 loop spans 14 amino acids. V trimming: 5 bases; J trimming: 7 bases; junction bases outside the gene matches: 6. CDR1 and CDR2 from the germline V gene are SGHAT and FQDESV (reference sequence). CDR3 region: CASSRRDRVNEQFF. The CDR3 nucleotides are TGTGCCAGCAGCCGCCGGGACAGGGTGAATGAGCAGTTCTTC.

This clonotype occurred a few times. V is TRBV5-6 and J is TRBJ2-6; D is possibly TRBD1 (5 bases). V lost 2 bases and J 0 bases, leaving 6 bases between the germline ends. CDR3 length: 15 residues. Looked up from germline, CDR1 is SGHDT and CDR2 is YYEEEE. The DNA of the CDR3 is TGTGCCAGCAGCTTTGACAGCTCTGGGGCCAACGTCCTGACTTTC. Protein: CASSFDSSGANVLTF.

At least ten counts were recorded for this clonotype. The chain joins TRBV9 to TRBJ1-2, with D uncertain. V was pared by 4 bases and J by 4 bases, with 8 bases between. CDR1 SGDLS and CDR2 YYNGEE come from the germline V gene. The CDR3 contains 12 residues. DNA of the CDR3: TGTGCCAGCAGCCCCAGGACCTATGGCTACACCTTC. Amino acids: CASSPRTYGYTF.

This clonotype is medium-sized by share. J is TRBJ1-5 and V is TRBV28; unclear D gene. The CDR3 spans 13 residues. V shed 7 bases and J shed 5 bases, with 12 bases lying between them. In germline, CDR1 is MDHEN, CDR2 SYDVKM. The CDR3 is CASTDTVDQPQHF. The CDR3, as DNA: TGTGCCAGCACCGATACAGTGGATCAGCCCCAGCATTTT.

This clonotype has at least ten counts. The gene calls are TRBV6-2 or TRBV6-3 and TRBJ2-1, with unresolved D. The CDR3 has 15 residues. V lost 2 bases to trimming and J lost 0 bases, with 8 bases between them. CDR1 is MNHEY, CDR2 SVGEGT, per germline. The CDR3 nucleotides read TGTGCCAGCAGTTACATACCGAACTCCTACAATGAGCAGTTCTTC. This translates into CASSYIPNSYNEQFF.

This clonotype was seen ten or more times. The J gene is TRBJ2-1, the V gene TRBV27, with D possibly being TRBD1 (6 bases). This CDR3 region has 15 residues. The germline V and J ends were trimmed by 10 bases and 9 bases, with 25 bases remaining between them. Germline CDR1 MNHEY, CDR2 SMNVEV (reference sequence). The CDR3 region is CATHKTLGANGEQFF. In DNA form, the CDR3 reads TGTGCCACCCACAAAACGCTGGGGGCTAACGGTGAGCAGTTCTTC.

This clonotype was seen many times. The chain links TRBV27 to TRBJ2-7; no firm D call. V lost 5 bases and J 3 bases, leaving 17 bases between the germline ends. Looked up from germline, CDR1 is MNHEY and CDR2 is SMNVEV (reference sequence). The CDR3 sequence is 15 residues long. The chain's CDR3 is CASSPRVIVGYEQYF. The CDR3 nucleotides are TGTGCCAGCAGTCCCCGGGTGATCGTGGGCTACGAGCAGTACTTC.

This clonotype showed up many times. The chain employs TRBV6-5 and TRBJ1-5, with a tentative D call TRBD1 (5 bases). Looked up from germline, CDR1 is MNHEY and CDR2 is SVGAGI. V lost 6 bases to trimming and J lost 3 bases, with 18 bases between them. The CDR3 is 16 amino acids. As DNA, the CDR3 is TGTGCCAGCAGGACCCTTAGGCGTGGGGCCAATCAGCCCCAGCATTTT. This sequence encodes CASRTLRRGANQPQHF.

This clonotype was seen at least ten times. The chain has TRBV14 and TRBJ2-7; D is perhaps TRBD2 (6 bases). Trimming cost V 4 bases and J 0 bases, with 13 bases left between them. Germline V gene sequence: CDR1 SGHDN, CDR2 FVKESK. The CDR3 is 15 amino acids. Here the CDR3 DNA reads TGTGCCAGCAGCCCAGTCGGGGGAGACTCCTACGAGCAGTACTTC. It codes for CASSPVGGDSYEQYF.

This clonotype was detected a few times. The chain uses TRBV7-9 and TRBJ2-2; D not resolved. CDR1 and CDR2 from the germline V gene are SEHNR and FQNEAQ (reference sequence). Trimming took off 1 base at V and 0 bases at J, with 3 bases between the two ends. CDR3 length equals 14 residues. This CDR3 is CASSLGSNTGELFF. The CDR3, as DNA: TGTGCCAGCAGCTTAGGGTCGAACACCGGGGAGCTGTTTTTT. The entire variable domain, with the rest obtained from reference TRBV7-9 and TRBJ2-2, is as follows: DTGVSQNPRHKITKRGQNVTFRCDPISEHNRLYWYRQTLGQGPEFLTYFQNEAQLEKSRLLSDRFSAERPKGSFSTLEIQRTEQGDSAMYLCASSLGSNTGELFFGEGSRLTVL.

In its sample, this clonotype was seen a few times. V usage is TRBV12-3 or TRBV12-4 and J usage is TRBJ2-5; 8 nucleotides align to TRBD1. With 5 bases clipped from V and 5 bases from J, the junction kept 13 bases outside the gene matches. CDR3 size: 16 residues. This CDR3 is CASSREPGQARETQYF. CDR3 in DNA: TGTGCCAGCAGTAGAGAACCGGGACAGGCTCGGGAGACCCAGTACTTC.

This clonotype was seen at least ten times. The DNA for the CDR3 is TGTGCCAGCTCACCACCGGGTCGGATGAACACTGAAGCTTTCTTT. This codes for CASSPPGRMNTEAFF. The chain combines TRBV18 with TRBJ1-1; D is ambiguous. CDR3 size: 15 residues. Germline CDR1 KGHSH, CDR2 LQKENI. V dropped 0 bases and J dropped 0 bases, with 8 bases sitting between them. The full variable domain, in which reference TRBV18 and TRBJ1-1 provide the parts outside the CDR3, is NAGVMQNPRHLVRRRGQEARLRCSPMKGHSHVYWYRQLPEEGLKFMVYLQKENIIDESGMPKERFSAEFPKEGPSILRIQQVVRGDSAAYFCASSPPGRMNTEAFFGQGTRLTVV.

This clonotype was detected ten times or more. The chain employs TRBV12-3 or TRBV12-4 and TRBJ2-2; the D gene is possibly TRBD2 (6 bases). Trimming pared 3 bases from V and 3 bases from J, leaving 11 bases between. CDR3 length: 15 residues. The CDR3 region has the DNA TGTGCCAGCAGTTTCCGGCGGGGTCACACCGGGGAGCTGTTTTTT. Translated, it gives CASSFRRGHTGELFF.

As to this clonotype: It is likely a read error, because the conserved phenylalanine at the end of the CDR3 is missing. This sequence joins TRBV19 and TRBJ1-5, with unresolved D. CDR1 and CDR2 (germline): LNHDA, SQIVND (reference sequence). The V and J ends lost 1 base and 0 bases respectively, with 7 bases between them. This CDR3 is built from 15 residues. CDR3 region: CASSIGRYSNQPQHS. Here the CDR3 DNA reads TGTGCCAGTAGTATAGGGCGATATAGCAATCAGCCCCAGCATTCT.

This clonotype was seen ten or more times. The chain combines TRBV5-1 with TRBJ2-1, with D uncertain. The CDR3 extends over 15 amino acids. Trimming took off 4 bases at V and 10 bases at J, with 21 bases between the two ends. Germline CDR1 SGHRS, CDR2 YFSETQ. The CDR3 DNA follows: TGCGCCAGCAGCCCGGAAGTGGGCGTCTTAATGGAGCAGTTCTTC. This gives the protein CASSPEVGVLMEQFF.